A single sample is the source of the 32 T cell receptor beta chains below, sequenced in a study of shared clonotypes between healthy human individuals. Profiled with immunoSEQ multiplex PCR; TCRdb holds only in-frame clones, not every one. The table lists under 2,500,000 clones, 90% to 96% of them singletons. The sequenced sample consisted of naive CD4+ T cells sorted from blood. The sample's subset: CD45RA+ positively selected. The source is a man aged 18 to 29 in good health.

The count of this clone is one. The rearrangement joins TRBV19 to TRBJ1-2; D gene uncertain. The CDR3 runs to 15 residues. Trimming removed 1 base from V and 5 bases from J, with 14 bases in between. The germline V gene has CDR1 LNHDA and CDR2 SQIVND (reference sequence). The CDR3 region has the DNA TGTGCCAGTAGTATAGCCCAAGGACCGACATATGGCTACACCTTC. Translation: CASSIAQGPTYGYTF.

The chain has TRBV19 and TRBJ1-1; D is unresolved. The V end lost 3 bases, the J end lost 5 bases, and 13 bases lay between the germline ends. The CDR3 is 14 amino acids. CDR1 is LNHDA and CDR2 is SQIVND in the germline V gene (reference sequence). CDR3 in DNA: TGTGCCAGTAGTATTAGCACCCCTGGGACTGAAGCTTTCTTT. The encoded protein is CASSISTPGTEAFF. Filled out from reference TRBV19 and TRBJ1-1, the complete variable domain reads DGGITQSPKYLFRKEGQNVTLSCEQNLNHDAMYWYRQDPGQGLRLIYYSQIVNDFQKGDIAEGYSVSREKKESFPLTVTSAQKNPTAFYLCASSISTPGTEAFFGQGTRLTVV.

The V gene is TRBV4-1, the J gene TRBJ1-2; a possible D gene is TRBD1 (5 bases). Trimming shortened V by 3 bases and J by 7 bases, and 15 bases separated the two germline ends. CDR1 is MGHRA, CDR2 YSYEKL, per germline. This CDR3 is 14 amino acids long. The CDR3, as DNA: TGCGCCAGCAGCCACCCTATTCAGGGAGGTGGCTACACCTTC. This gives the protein CASSHPIQGGGYTF.

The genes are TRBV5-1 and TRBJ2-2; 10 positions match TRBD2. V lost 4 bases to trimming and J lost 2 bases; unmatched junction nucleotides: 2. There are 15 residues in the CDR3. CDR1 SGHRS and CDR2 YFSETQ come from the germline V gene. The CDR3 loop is CASSRTSGNTGELFF. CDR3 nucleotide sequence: TGCGCCAGCAGCCGGACTAGCGGAAACACCGGGGAGCTGTTTTTT.

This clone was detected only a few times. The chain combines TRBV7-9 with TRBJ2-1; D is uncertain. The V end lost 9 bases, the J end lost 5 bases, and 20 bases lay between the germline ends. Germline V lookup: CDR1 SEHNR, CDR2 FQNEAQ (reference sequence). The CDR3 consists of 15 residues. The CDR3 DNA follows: TGTGCCAGTAACGCGTTAGGCTTTGCGGACAATGAGCAGTTCTTC. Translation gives CASNALGFADNEQFF.

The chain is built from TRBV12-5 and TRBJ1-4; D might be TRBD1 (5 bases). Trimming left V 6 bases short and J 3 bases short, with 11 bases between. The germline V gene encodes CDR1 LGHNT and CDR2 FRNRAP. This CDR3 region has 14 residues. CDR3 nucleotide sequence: TGTGCTAGTGGCAGGGCGCGGTCTAATGAAAAACTGTTTTTT. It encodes CASGRARSNEKLFF.

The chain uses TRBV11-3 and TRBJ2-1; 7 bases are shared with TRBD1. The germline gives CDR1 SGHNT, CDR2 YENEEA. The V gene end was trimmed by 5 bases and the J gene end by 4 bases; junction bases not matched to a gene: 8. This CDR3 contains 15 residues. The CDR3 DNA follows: TGTGCCAGCAGCCCTTCGGGACAGTCTTACAATGAGCAGTTCTTC. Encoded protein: CASSPSGQSYNEQFF.

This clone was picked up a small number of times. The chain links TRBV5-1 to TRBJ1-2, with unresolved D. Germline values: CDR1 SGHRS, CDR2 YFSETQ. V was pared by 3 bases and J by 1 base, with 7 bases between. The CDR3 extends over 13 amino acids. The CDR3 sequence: CASSSVINYGYTF. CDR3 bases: TGCGCCAGCAGCTCGGTTATTAACTATGGCTACACCTTC.

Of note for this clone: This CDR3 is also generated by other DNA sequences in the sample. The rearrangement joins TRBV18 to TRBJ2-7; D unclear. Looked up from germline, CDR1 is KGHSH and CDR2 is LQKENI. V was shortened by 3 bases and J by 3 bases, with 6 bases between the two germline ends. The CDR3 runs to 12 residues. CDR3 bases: TGTGCCAGCTCACCCCGAGGCTACGAGCAGTACTTC. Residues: CASSPRGYEQYF.

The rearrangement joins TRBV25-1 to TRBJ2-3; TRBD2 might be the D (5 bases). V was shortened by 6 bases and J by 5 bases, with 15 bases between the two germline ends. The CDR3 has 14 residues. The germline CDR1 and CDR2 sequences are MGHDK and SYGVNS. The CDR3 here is CASRFSSEGDTQYF. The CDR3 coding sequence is TGTGCCAGCAGGTTCTCCTCAGAGGGAGATACGCAGTATTTT.

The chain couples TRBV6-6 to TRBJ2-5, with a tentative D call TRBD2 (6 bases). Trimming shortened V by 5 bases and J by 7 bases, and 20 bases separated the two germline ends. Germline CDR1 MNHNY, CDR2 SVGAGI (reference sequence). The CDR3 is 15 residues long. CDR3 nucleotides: TGTGCCAGCAGTCCCCCCGGGACCCCGGGGGTGACCCAGTACTTC. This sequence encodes CASSPPGTPGVTQYF.

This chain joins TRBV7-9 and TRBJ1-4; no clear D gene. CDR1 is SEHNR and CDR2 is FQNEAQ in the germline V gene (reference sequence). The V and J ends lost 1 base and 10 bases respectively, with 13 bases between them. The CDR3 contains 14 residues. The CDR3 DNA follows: TGTGCCAGCAGCTTAGGGGGAGGCGAAGGAAAACTGTTTTTT. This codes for CASSLGGGEGKLFF.

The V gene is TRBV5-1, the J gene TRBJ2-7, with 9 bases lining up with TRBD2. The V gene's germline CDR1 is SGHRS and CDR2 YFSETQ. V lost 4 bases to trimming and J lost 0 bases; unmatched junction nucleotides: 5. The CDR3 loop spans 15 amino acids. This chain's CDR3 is CASSLRGGGSYEQYF. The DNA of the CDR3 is TGCGCCAGCAGCCTCCGCGGGGGGGGCTCCTACGAGCAGTACTTC.

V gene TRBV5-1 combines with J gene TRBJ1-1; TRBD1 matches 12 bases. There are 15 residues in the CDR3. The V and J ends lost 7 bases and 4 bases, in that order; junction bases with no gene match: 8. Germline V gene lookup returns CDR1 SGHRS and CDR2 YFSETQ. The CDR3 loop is CASGTGTGGGTEAFF. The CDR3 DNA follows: TGCGCCAGCGGGACTGGGACAGGGGGCGGCACTGAAGCTTTCTTT.

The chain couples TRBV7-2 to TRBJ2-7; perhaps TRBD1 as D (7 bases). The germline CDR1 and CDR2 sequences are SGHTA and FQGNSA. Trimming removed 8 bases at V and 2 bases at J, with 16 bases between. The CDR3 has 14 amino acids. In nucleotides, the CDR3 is TGTGCCAGCGCGGAGGAGGGGGCGGCCTACGAGCAGTACTTC. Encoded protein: CASAEEGAAYEQYF.

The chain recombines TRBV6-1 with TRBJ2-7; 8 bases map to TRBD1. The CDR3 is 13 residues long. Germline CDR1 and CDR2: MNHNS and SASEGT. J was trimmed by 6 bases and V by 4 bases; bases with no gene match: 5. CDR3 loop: CASSVTGGSEQYF. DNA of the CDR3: TGTGCCAGCAGTGTTACAGGGGGGTCCGAGCAGTACTTC.

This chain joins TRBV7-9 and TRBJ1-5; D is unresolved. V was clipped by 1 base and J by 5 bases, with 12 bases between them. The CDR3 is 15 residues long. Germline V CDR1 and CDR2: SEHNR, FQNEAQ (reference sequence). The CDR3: CASSLDLGHHQPQHF. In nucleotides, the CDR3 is TGTGCCAGCAGCTTAGATTTGGGCCACCATCAGCCCCAGCATTTT.

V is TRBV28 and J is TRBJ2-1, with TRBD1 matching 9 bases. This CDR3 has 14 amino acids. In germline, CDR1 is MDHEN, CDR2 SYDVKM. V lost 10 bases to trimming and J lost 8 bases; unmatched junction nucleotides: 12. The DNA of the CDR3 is TGTGCCACTCACCGGACAGGGGTCCAGGATGAGCAGTTCTTC. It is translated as CATHRTGVQDEQFF.

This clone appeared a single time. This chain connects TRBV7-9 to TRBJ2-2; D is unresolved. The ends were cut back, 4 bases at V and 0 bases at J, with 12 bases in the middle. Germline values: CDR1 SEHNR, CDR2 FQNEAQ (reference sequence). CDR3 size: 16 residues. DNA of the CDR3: TGTGCCAGCAGCTCCTCCGCGACACCGAACACCGGGGAGCTGTTTTTT. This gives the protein CASSSSATPNTGELFF.

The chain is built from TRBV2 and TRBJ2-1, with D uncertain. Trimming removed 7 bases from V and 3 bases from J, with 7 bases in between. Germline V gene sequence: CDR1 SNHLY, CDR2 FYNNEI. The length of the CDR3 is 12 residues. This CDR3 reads CASNWNYNEQFF. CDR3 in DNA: TGTGCCAGCAATTGGAACTACAATGAGCAGTTCTTC.

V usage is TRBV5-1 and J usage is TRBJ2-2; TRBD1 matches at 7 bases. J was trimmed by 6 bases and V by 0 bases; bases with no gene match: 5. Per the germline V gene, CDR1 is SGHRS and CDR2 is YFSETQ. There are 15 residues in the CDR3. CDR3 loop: CASSLVTGVSGELFF. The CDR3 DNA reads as TGCGCCAGCAGCTTGGTTACAGGGGTGTCCGGGGAGCTGTTTTTT.

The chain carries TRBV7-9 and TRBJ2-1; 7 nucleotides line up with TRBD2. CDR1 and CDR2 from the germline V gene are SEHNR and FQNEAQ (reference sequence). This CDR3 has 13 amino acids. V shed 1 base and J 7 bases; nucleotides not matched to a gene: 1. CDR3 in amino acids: CASSLGEGNEQFF. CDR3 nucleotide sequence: TGTGCCAGCAGCTTAGGGGAGGGTAATGAGCAGTTCTTC. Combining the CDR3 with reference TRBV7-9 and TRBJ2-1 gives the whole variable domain DTGVSQNPRHKITKRGQNVTFRCDPISEHNRLYWYRQTLGQGPEFLTYFQNEAQLEKSRLLSDRFSAERPKGSFSTLEIQRTEQGDSAMYLCASSLGEGNEQFFGPGTRLTVL.

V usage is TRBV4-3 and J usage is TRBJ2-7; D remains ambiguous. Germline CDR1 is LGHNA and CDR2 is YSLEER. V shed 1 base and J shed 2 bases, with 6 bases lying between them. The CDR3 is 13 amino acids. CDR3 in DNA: TGCGCCAGCAGCCAAGCCCTTACCTACGAGCAGTACTTC. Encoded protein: CASSQALTYEQYF.

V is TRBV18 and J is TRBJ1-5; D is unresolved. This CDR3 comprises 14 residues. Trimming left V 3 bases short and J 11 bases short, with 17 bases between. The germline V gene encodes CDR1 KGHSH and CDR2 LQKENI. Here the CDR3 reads CASSPGIVDKSQHF. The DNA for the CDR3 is TGTGCCAGCTCACCTGGGATCGTTGATAAGTCCCAGCATTTT.

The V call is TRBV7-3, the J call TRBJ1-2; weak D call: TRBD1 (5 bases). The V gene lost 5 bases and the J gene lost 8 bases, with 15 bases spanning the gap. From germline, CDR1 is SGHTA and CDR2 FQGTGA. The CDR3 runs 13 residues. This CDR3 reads CASSPLGGTGYTF. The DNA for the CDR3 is TGTGCCAGCAGCCCCCTGGGGGGTACGGGCTACACCTTC.

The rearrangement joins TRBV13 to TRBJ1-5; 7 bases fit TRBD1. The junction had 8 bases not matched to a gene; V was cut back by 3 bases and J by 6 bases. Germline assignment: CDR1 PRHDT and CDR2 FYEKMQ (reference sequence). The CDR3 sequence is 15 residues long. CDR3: CASSFLKTGPQPQHF. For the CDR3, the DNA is TGTGCCAGCAGCTTCCTCAAGACAGGGCCTCAGCCCCAGCATTTT.

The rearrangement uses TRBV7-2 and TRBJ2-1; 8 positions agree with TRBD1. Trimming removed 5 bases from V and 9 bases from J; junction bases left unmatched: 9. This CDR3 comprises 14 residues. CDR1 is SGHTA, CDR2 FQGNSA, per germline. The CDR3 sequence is CASSPGQGTGEQFF. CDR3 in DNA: TGTGCCAGCAGCCCAGGACAGGGAACGGGTGAGCAGTTCTTC.

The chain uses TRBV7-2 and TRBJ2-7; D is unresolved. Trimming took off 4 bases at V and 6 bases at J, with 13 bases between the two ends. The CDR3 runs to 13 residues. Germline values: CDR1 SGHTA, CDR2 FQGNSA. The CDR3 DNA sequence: TGTGCCAGCAGCTCCAACAGCCCGGGCGAGCAGTACTTC. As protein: CASSSNSPGEQYF.

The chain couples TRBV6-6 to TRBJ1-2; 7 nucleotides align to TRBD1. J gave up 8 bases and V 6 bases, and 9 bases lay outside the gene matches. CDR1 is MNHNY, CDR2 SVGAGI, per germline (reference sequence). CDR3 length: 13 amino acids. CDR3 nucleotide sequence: TGTGCCAGCAGGGAGGACAGGTCGGGAGGCTACACCTTC. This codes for CASREDRSGGYTF.

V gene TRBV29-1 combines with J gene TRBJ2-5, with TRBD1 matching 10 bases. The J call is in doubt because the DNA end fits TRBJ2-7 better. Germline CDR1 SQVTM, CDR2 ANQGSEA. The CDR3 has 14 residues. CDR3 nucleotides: TGCAGCGTGCGCCCGGGACAGGGGACCTACGAGCAGTACTTC. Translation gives CSVRPGQGTYEQYF.

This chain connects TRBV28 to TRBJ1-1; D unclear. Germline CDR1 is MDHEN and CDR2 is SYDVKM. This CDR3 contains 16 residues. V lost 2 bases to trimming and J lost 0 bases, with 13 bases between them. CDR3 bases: TGTGCCAGCAGTTTAGTCGGAGGAGTCATGAACACTGAAGCTTTCTTT. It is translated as CASSLVGGVMNTEAFF.

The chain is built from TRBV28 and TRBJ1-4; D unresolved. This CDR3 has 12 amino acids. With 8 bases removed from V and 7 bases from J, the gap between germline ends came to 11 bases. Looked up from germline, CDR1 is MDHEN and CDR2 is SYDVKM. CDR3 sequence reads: CASGISREKLFF. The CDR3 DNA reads TGTGCCAGCGGGATTTCGCGTGAAAAACTGTTTTTT.